This T cell receptor beta chain appears in the sequencing data of a study of shared clonotypes between healthy human individuals. Produced via immunoSEQ multiplex PCR; TCRdb's table is partial and in-frame only. The sample gives approximately 2.3 million clones, 93% of which show up once; about 0.37% is in the top ten. Donors were Caucasian adults residing in Nashville, Tennessee, USA. The CD4+ fraction was divided into a CD45RA+ naive subset and a CD45RA-negative memory subset. Study outcomes and limitations: Donor clonotype sharing was expected to depend on sequencing depth. Large sequencing depth failed to make sorted-subset sequencing complete, rarefaction showed.

With respect to this clone: The antigen is undetermined.

Germline-derived CDR1 and CDR2 are MNHNY and SVGAGI (reference sequence). This CDR3 comprises 15 residues. With 3 bases removed from V and 4 bases from J, the gap between germline ends came to 13 bases. This receptor was identified in a man aged 18 to 30 in good health. Some clones in this sample may be carry-over from other donors' samples. This sequence joins TRBV6-6 and TRBJ2-1, with TRBD2 as a possible D gene (6 bases). Sequenced sample: naive CD4+ T cells from PBMCs. Subset defined: CD45RA+ positively selected. The CDR3 is CASSYTSAGYNEQFF. The CDR3 DNA sequence: TGTGCCAGCAGTTATACGAGTGCGGGATACAATGAGCAGTTCTTC.